The sequence of this TCR beta chain was determined in a study of regulatory T cells in long-lasting Graves disease. iRepertoire HTBI primers and Arm-PCR of CDR3 regions built TCR beta libraries. TCRdb reanalysed the multiplex PCR reads using MiXCR and keeps one entry per CDR3 protein. Counted here are 500,000 to 700,000 distinct CDR3 sequences, roughly 15% occurring once; the ten biggest clones make up approximately 20%. The time point is: newly diagnosed GD, antithyroid drugs for less than 3 months. The TCR library used RNA extracted from PBMCs. It was an endocrinology department in Xi'an, China, that provided the patients. EDTA tubes collected approximately 10 milliliters of peripheral blood. This CDR3 is 17 amino acids long. Trimming removed 1 base from V and 0 bases from J, with 12 bases in between. This sample also belongs to another study, concerning T cells in Graves' hyperthyroidism and ophthalmopathy.

The material was peripheral blood mononuclear cells (PBMCs), obtained at new diagnosis, from a patient treated with antithyroid drugs. The receptor comes from a woman aged 25 to 39 with Graves disease. This sequence joins TRBV12-3 or TRBV12-4 and TRBJ2-2; TRBD2 might be the D (7 bases). CDR3 in amino acids: CASSLGTRGTNTGELFF. CDR3 DNA sequence: TGTGCCAGCAGTTTAGGGACTAGGGGGACGAACACCGGGGAGCTGTTTTTT.